Listed below are T cell receptor beta chains from one sample, sequenced in a study of cytomegalovirus exposure and HLA in healthy donors. Measured with immunoSEQ multiplex PCR; TCRdb has only the in-frame clones, and not every one. Among about 270,000 clones listed, roughly two thirds were seen once. Sequencing input: PBMCs. All receptors derive from a female donor in good health and CMV-seronegative. Each CDR3 is given with its conserved first and last residue. A D gene is named only where the DNA matches it firmly. Clone size is not always given. Where it is, it says once, few, many or a class for expanded clones.

clone_size j_call d_call v_call cdr3_nt cdr3_aa
NA TRBJ1-4 NA TRBV6-1 TGTGCCAGCAGTGAACGGGACATCGAAAAACTGTTTTTT CASSERDIEKLFF
NA TRBJ2-4 NA TRBV4-2 TGTGCCAGCAGTCTAGATCTAGCAGGAGAGGACATTCAGTACTTC CASSLDLAGEDIQYF
NA TRBJ2-7 TRBD1 TRBV11-2 TGTGCCAGCAGCAATGGACAGGGGCCTTCCTACGAGCAGTACTTC CASSNGQGPSYEQYF
NA TRBJ1-5 TRBD1 TRBV5-1 TGCGCCAGCAGCGAAGAACCGGGACAGGGGGCACTTAGCAATCAGCCCCAGCATTTT CASSEEPGQGALSNQPQHF
NA TRBJ2-7 TRBD2 TRBV4-1 TGCGCCAGCAGCCTCGAGCCGGGAGGCTACGAGCAGTACTTC CASSLEPGGYEQYF
NA TRBJ1-2 TRBD1 TRBV9 TGTGCCAGCAGCGTTGGGGGACAGCCTAACTATGGCTACACCTTC CASSVGGQPNYGYTF
NA TRBJ2-1 TRBD2 TRBV27 TGTGCCAGCAGTTCCAGCGGGAGGAATGAGCAGTTCTTC CASSSSGRNEQFF
NA TRBJ1-5 NA TRBV19 TGTGCCAGTAGCTCGGCGGCAGGGTTTAATCAGCCCCAGCATTTT CASSSAAGFNQPQHF
NA TRBJ1-1 NA TRBV2 TGTGCCAGCAGCTTGGGGAGGACTGAAGCTTTCTTT CASSLGRTEAFF
NA TRBJ2-1 TRBD2 TRBV5-6 TGTGCCACTCATCGGCTAGCGGGGTCCTACAATGAGCAGTTCTTC CATHRLAGSYNEQFF
NA TRBJ2-7 TRBD2 TRBV7-2 TGTGCCAGCAGCTTAGCGTCTACTAGCGGGAGTGCGGAGCAGTACTTC CASSLASTSGSAEQYF
NA TRBJ2-5 TRBD2 TRBV7-2 TGTGCCAGCAGACTAGCGGGAGAGACCCAGTACTTC CASRLAGETQYF
NA TRBJ2-7 NA TRBV28 TGTGTTGTCCTGGGGCAGACCTACGAGCAGTACTTC CVVLGQTYEQYF
NA TRBJ1-1 TRBD1 TRBV28 TGTGCCAGCAGTTTCGGCAGGGGGCTTGAAGCTTTCTTT CASSFGRGLEAFF
few TRBJ2-7 TRBD2 TRBV28 TGTGCCAGCAGGCAGCGGGGCAGGTCCTACGAGCAGTACTTC CASRQRGRSYEQYF
once TRBJ1-2 TRBD1 TRBV6-6 TGTGCCAGCAGCCCCCAGGGGGCAAAATCCTATGGCTACACCTTC CASSPQGAKSYGYTF
NA TRBJ2-7 TRBD1 TRBV6-1 TGTGCCAGCAGTTGCGGGGACAGGGCCTACGAGCAGTACTTC CASSCGDRAYEQYF
NA TRBJ2-5 NA TRBV7-9 TGTGCCAGCAGAAAAGCTGGCGGGGATCAAGAGACCCAGTACTTC CASRKAGGDQETQYF
NA TRBJ2-3 TRBD1 TRBV27 TGTGCCAGCAGTCCCCGGACAGGGCAAGATACGCAGTATTTT CASSPRTGQDTQYF
NA TRBJ2-1 TRBD1 TRBV15 TGTGCCACCAGCGGGAGATTAGGACAGGGGACTATTCGGCAGTTCTTC CATSGRLGQGTIRQFF
NA TRBJ1-2 TRBD1 TRBV19 TGTGCCAGTAGACAGGGGAGCTATGGCTACACCTTC CASRQGSYGYTF
few TRBJ2-3 TRBD2 TRBV5-1 TGCGCCAGCAGCTTACTAGCGGGCACAGATACGCAGTATTTT CASSLLAGTDTQYF
once TRBJ2-5 NA TRBV6-5 TGTGCCAGCAGTTACTCCTCAGGGGCGCAAGAGACCCAGTACTTC CASSYSSGAQETQYF
NA TRBJ1-1 NA TRBV18 TGTGCCAGCTCACCATTAGCAGAGAACACTGAAGCTTTCTTT CASSPLAENTEAFF
NA TRBJ1-3 NA TRBV9 TGTGCCAGCAGTGGGAGTCTCTCTGGAAACACCATATATTTT CASSGSLSGNTIYF
few TRBJ2-2 TRBD2 TRBV7-6 TGTGCCAGCAGCTTACTAGCGGCTAACACCGGGGAGCTGTTTTTT CASSLLAANTGELFF
few TRBJ1-2 TRBD1 TRBV20-1 TGCAGTAGGCGAGACAGGGAAGGCTACACCTTC CSRRDREGYTF
NA TRBJ1-6 TRBD1 TRBV12-5 TGTGCTAGTGGTTGGGACAGCCAGGTTGGATCCCTCCACTTT CASGWDSQVGSLHF
NA TRBJ2-1 NA TRBV25-1 TGTGCCAGCAGTGTGGGGCCGGGCTACAATGAGCAGTTCTTC CASSVGPGYNEQFF
NA TRBJ2-1 TRBD2 TRBV29-1 TGCAGCGCCGGGAGCGGGACTGAGCAGTTCTTC CSAGSGTEQFF
NA TRBJ2-7 TRBD1 TRBV6-5 TGTGCCAGCAGTTACTCGAACAGGGGGTCCGAGCAGTACTTC CASSYSNRGSEQYF
NA TRBJ2-7 NA TRBV28 TGTGCCAGCAGTTTGCGGGACTACGAGCAGTACTTC CASSLRDYEQYF
once TRBJ2-1 NA TRBV5-1 TGCGCCAGCAGCTTGGAGACTAGAGGTGGTGAGCAGTTCTTC CASSLETRGGEQFF
NA TRBJ2-2 NA TRBV10-3 TGTGCCATCAGTGAGAGCGACAGGACCGGGGAGCTGTTTTTT CAISESDRTGELFF
NA TRBJ2-7 TRBD1 TRBV7-9 TGTGCCAGCAGCGCGACAGGGGGCCTCTACGAGCAGTACTTC CASSATGGLYEQYF
NA TRBJ2-7 NA TRBV10-3 TGTGCCATCAGTGATGGGGGACTGACCTACGAGCAGTACTTC CAISDGGLTYEQYF
NA TRBJ2-6 NA TRBV7-3 TGTGCCAGCAGCAGGACAAGCTCTGGGGCCAACGTCCTGACTTTC CASSRTSSGANVLTF
NA TRBJ1-1 NA TRBV7-9 TGTGCCAGCAGCTTAATAGAGGCTGAAGCTTTCTTT CASSLIEAEAFF
NA TRBJ1-1 NA TRBV19 TGTGCCAGTAGTATCCAATTTAACACTGAAGCTTTCTTT CASSIQFNTEAFF
NA TRBJ2-7 TRBD1 TRBV7-8 TGTGCCAGCAGCTTAGAGAGGGACAGGTTCTACGAGCAGTACTTC CASSLERDRFYEQYF
few TRBJ1-3 NA TRBV7-9 TGTGCCAGCAGCGTCGGACAGGGAAACACCATATATTTT CASSVGQGNTIYF
NA TRBJ1-1 NA TRBV30 TGTGCCTGGAGTTCCAGCGACCACACTGAAGCTTTCTTT CAWSSSDHTEAFF
NA TRBJ2-1 TRBD2 TRBV15 TGTGCCACCAGTTGGGCTAGCGGGAGGACGGAGCAGTTCTTC CATSWASGRTEQFF
NA TRBJ2-1 TRBD1 TRBV10-1 TGCGCCAGCAGTCCCGGGACAGGGGGCAATGAGCAGTTCTTC CASSPGTGGNEQFF
NA TRBJ2-7 NA TRBV11-3 TGTGCCAGCAGCTCGAGGGGACACCACCGAGCCCATTCCTACGAGCAGTACTTC CASSSRGHHRAHSYEQYF
NA TRBJ2-1 TRBD1 TRBV27 TGTGCCAGCAGTGAGGGACAGGGGATCCTCAATGAGCAGTTCTTC CASSEGQGILNEQFF
NA TRBJ1-1 TRBD1 TRBV2 TGTGCCAGCAGAGCAGGGGGCGCGGGGACTGAAGCTTTCTTT CASRAGGAGTEAFF
few TRBJ2-3 TRBD2 TRBV2 TGTGCCAGCAGTGTGAGGGACGGCAGTACTAGCGGGCCTGTTAGCACAGATACGCAGTATTTT CASSVRDGSTSGPVSTDTQYF
once TRBJ2-7 TRBD2 TRBV28 TGTGCCAGCAGACCGGGGGGCTCCTACGAGCAGTACTTC CASRPGGSYEQYF